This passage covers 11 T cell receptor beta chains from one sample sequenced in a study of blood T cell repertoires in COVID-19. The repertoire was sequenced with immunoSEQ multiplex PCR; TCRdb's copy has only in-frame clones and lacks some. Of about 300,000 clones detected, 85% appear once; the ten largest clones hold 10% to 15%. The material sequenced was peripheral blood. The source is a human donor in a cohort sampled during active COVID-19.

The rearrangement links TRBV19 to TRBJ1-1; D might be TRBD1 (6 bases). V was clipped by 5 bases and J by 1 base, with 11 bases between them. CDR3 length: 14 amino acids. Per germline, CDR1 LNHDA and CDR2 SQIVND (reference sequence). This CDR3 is CASSVLQGNTEAFF. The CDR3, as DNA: TGTGCCAGTAGTGTTCTACAGGGGAACACTGAAGCTTTCTTT.

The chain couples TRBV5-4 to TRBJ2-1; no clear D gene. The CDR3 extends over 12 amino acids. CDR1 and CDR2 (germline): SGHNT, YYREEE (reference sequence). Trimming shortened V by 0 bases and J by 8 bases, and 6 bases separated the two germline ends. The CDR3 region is CASSLDRYEQFF. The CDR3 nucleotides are TGTGCCAGCAGCTTGGATCGTTATGAGCAGTTCTTC.

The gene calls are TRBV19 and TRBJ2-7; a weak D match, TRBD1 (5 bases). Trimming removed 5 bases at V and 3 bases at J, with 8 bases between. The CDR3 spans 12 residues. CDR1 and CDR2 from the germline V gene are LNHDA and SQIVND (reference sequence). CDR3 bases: TGTGCCAGTAGTGCCCAGGGCTACGAGCAGTACTTC. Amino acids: CASSAQGYEQYF.

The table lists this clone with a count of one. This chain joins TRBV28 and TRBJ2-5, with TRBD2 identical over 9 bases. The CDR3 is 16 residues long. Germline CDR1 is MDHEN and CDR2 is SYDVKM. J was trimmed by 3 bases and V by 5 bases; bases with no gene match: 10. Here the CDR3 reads CASSGNLSGRKETQYF. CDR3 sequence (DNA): TGTGCCAGCAGTGGCAATCTTAGCGGGAGAAAAGAGACCCAGTACTTC.

CDR3 nucleotide sequence: TGTGCCTGGAGTCCGGACAGGGGGGAGAGGGAGCTGTTTTTT. Encoded protein: CAWSPDRGERELFF. The rearrangement joins TRBV30 to TRBJ2-2; 10 bases match TRBD1. The ends lost 2 bases at V and 9 bases at J; junction bases unmatched: 6. The CDR3 spans 14 residues. Germline V gene data show CDR1 as GTSNPN and CDR2 as SVGIG (reference sequence).

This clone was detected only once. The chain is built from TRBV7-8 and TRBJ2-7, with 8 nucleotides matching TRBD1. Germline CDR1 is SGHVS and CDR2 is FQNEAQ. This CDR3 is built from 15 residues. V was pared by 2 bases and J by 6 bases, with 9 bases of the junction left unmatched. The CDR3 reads CASSLQGAQVSEQYF. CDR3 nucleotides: TGTGCCAGCAGCTTACAGGGGGCGCAGGTTTCCGAGCAGTACTTC.

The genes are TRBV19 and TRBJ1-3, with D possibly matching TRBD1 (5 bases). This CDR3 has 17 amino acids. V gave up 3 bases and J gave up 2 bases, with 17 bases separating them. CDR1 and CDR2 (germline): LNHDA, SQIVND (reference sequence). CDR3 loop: CASSIGTRRVAGNTIYF. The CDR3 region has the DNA TGTGCCAGTAGTATCGGGACTCGGCGGGTAGCTGGAAACACCATATATTTT.

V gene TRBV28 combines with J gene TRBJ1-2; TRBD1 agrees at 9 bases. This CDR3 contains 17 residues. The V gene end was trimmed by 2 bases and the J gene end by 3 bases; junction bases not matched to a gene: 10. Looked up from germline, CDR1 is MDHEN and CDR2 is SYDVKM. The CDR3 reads CASSLPIGTGSDYGYTF. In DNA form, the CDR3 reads TGTGCCAGCAGTTTACCAATCGGGACAGGGTCTGACTATGGCTACACCTTC.

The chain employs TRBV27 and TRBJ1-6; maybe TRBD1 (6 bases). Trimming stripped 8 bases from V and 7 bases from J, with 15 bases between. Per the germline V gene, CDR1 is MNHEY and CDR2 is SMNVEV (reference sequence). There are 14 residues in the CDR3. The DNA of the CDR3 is TGTGCCAGCCAATCCGGGACATCGAATTCACCCCTCCACTTT. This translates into CASQSGTSNSPLHF.

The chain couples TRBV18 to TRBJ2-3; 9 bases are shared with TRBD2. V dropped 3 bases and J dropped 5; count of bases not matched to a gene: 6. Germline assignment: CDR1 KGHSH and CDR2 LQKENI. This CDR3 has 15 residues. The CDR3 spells CASSPKTSGLDTQYF. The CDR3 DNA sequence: TGTGCCAGCTCACCCAAGACTAGCGGTTTAGATACGCAGTATTTT. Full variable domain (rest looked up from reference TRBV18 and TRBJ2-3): NAGVMQNPRHLVRRRGQEARLRCSPMKGHSHVYWYRQLPEEGLKFMVYLQKENIIDESGMPKERFSAEFPKEGPSILRIQQVVRGDSAAYFCASSPKTSGLDTQYFGPGTRLTVL.

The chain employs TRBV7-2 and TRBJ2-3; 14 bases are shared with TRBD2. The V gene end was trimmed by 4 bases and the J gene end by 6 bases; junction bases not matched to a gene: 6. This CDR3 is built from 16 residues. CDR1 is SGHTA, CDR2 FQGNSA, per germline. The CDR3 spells CASSSTGTSGSDTQYF. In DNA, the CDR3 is TGTGCCAGCAGCTCGACCGGGACTAGCGGGAGTGATACGCAGTATTTT.